What follows is one TCR beta chain and its context. Its cognate antigen is unknown. It was with a sample-barcoded 5' primer and a J-beta primer mix that a second PCR of roughly 7 to 12 cycles was run. Every cDNA was tagged by a template-switch adaptor with 12 random nucleotides. In TCRdb, the 5' RACE reads were re-called with MiXCR into one record per CDR3 protein. The sample contains 450,000 to 700,000 distinct CDR3 sequences, approximately 25% of which appear only once. Donors each provided roughly 9.6 milliliters of peripheral blood. The data stem from a study of blood T cells in healthy people across ages. Study-wide points: Fewer expanded clones and more diversity marked long-lived versus aged donors.

CDR3 length: 12 amino acids. CDR1 is SQVTM, CDR2 ANQGSEA, per germline. This rearrangement joins TRBV29-1 to TRBJ2-5; D possibly corresponds to TRBD1 (6 bases). The last part of the DNA fits TRBJ2-7 better; the J call may be wrong. The sequenced sample was blood. This TCR was sampled from a woman aged 70-85 years in good health. CDR3 loop: CSVDQGSYEQYF. The CDR3 DNA is TGCAGCGTTGATCAGGGGTCCTACGAGCAGTACTTC.